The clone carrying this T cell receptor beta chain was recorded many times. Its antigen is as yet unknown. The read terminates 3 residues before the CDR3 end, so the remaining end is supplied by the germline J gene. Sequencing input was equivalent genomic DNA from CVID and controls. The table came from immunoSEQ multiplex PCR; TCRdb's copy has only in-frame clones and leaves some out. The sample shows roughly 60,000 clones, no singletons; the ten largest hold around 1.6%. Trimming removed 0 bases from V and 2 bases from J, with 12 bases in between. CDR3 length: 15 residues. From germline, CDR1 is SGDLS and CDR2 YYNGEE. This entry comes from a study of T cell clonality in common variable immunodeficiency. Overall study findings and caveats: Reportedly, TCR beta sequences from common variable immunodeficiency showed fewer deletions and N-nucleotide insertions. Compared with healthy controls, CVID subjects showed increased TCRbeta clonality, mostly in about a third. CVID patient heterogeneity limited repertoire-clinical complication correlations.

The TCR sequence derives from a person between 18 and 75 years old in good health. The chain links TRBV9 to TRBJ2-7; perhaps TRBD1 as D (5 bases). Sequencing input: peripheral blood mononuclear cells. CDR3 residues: CASSVGQGLAYEQYF. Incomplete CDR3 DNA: TGTGCCAGCAGCGTAGGTCAGGGTCTGGCCTACGAG. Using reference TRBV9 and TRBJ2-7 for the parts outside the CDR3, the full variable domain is DSGVTQTPKHLITATGQRVTLRCSPRSGDLSVYWYQQSLDQGLQFLIQYYNGEERAKGNILERFSAQQFPDLHSELNLSSLELGDSALYFCASSVGQGLAYEQYFGPGTRLTVT.